This TCR beta chain was documented in a study of OX40 agonist ivuxolimab in advanced cancers. Study summary: Those enrolled were less than 85% male, with a mean age of around 57 years and ages from 23 to 79. Three individuals attained partial responses, comprising one hepatocellular carcinoma case and two cutaneous melanoma cases.

This clone was observed once. Its antigen is unidentified. Sequencing used immunoSEQ multiplex PCR; TCRdb keeps in-frame clones, though not all of them. Among roughly 66,000 clones listed, roughly four fifths were seen once. Overall study findings and caveats: Averaged across samples, CD8+ T cells carried more expanded clones than CD4+ did. CD4+ and CD8+ T cells in blood underwent clonal expansion by week 6 at 0.1 to 3.0 mg/kg.

V was trimmed by 0 bases and J by 1 base, leaving 13 bases between them. Germline V CDR1 and CDR2: SGHVS, FQNEAQ. The CDR3 has 16 residues. The V gene is TRBV7-8, the J gene TRBJ2-7, with D possibly TRBD1 on 5 matching bases. The sample was CD4+ or CD8+ T cells sorted from blood, taken in a trial of the OX40 agonist ivuxolimab. This receptor was identified in an adult with an advanced solid tumor such as melanoma, head and neck, liver or kidney cancer. The CDR3 DNA reads TGTGCCAGCAGCTTAGCGGGCAGGGTCAAATCCTACGAGCAGTACTTC. Translated, it gives CASSLAGRVKSYEQYF.